The 32 T cell receptor beta chains in this list originate from one sample, sequenced in a study of T cell responses to AZD1222 COVID-19 vaccine. Produced via immunoSEQ multiplex PCR; TCRdb's table is partial and in-frame only. The table records 120,000 or so clones, about 94% of them present only once. The sequencing here drew on peripheral blood, taken 28 days after the second AZD1222 dose. These receptors were collected from an adult who received the AZD1222 COVID-19 vaccine.

The chain uses TRBV13 and TRBJ1-1, with 8 positions matching TRBD1. This CDR3 has 14 residues. Germline V lookup: CDR1 PRHDT, CDR2 FYEKMQ (reference sequence). The trim removed 5 bases at V and 5 bases at J, leaving 7 bases unmatched. The CDR3 spells CASSITGGRTEAFF. The CDR3 DNA reads TGTGCCAGCAGCATCACAGGGGGTAGGACTGAAGCTTTCTTT.

The chain couples TRBV19 to TRBJ1-2; TRBD1 might be the D (6 bases). V was clipped by 6 bases and J by 8 bases, with 19 bases between them. In germline, CDR1 is LNHDA, CDR2 SQIVND (reference sequence). The CDR3 is 14 residues long. This CDR3 reads CASRNPQGLDGYTF. CDR3 DNA: TGTGCCAGTAGAAACCCTCAGGGGTTGGACGGCTACACCTTC. The full variable domain, rest sourced from reference TRBV19 and TRBJ1-2, is DGGITQSPKYLFRKEGQNVTLSCEQNLNHDAMYWYRQDPGQGLRLIYYSQIVNDFQKGDIAEGYSVSREKKESFPLTVTSAQKNPTAFYLCASRNPQGLDGYTFGSGTRLTVV.

The chain is built from TRBV7-2 and TRBJ1-5; perhaps TRBD1 as D (6 bases). Trimming cost V 3 bases and J 1 base, with 10 bases left between them. Germline loops: CDR1 SGHTA, CDR2 FQGNSA. This CDR3 contains 15 residues. The CDR3 loop is CASSFTGKSNQPQHF. The CDR3 nucleotides read TGTGCCAGCAGCTTCACAGGGAAAAGCAATCAGCCCCAGCATTTT.

The CDR3 DNA is TGTGCCAGCAGCTTACCGGGACTAGCGCGGCAACAGTACTTC. The encoded protein is CASSLPGLARQQYF. This chain connects TRBV11-1 to TRBJ2-7, with 10 bases aligning to TRBD2. Germline CDR1 is SGHAT and CDR2 is FQDESV (reference sequence). The CDR3 has 14 residues. V was pared by 2 bases and J by 10 bases, with 8 bases of the junction left unmatched.

The genes are TRBV11-2 and TRBJ1-1, with no clear D. CDR1 and CDR2 from the germline V gene are SGHAT and FQNNGV. Trimming removed 3 bases at V and 0 bases at J, with 5 bases between. The CDR3 covers 13 residues. The CDR3 sequence: CASSLRMNTEAFF. The CDR3 DNA follows: TGTGCCAGCAGCTTGAGGATGAACACTGAAGCTTTCTTT.

The CDR3 DNA follows: TGTGCCAGCAGCTTTTACAGGAACACTGAAGCTTTCTTT. Residues: CASSFYRNTEAFF. The genes are TRBV13 and TRBJ1-1; D not resolved. The germline V gene has CDR1 PRHDT and CDR2 FYEKMQ (reference sequence). Trimming pared 3 bases from V and 1 base from J, leaving 6 bases between. This CDR3 is built from 13 residues.

V is TRBV29-1 and J is TRBJ2-1, with D tentatively TRBD1 or TRBD2 (6 bases each). Per the germline V gene, CDR1 is SQVTM and CDR2 is ANQGSEA. CDR3 size: 15 residues. The germline V and J ends were trimmed by 4 bases and 8 bases, with 21 bases remaining between them. In DNA, the CDR3 is TGCAGCGTTGGGGTATCCGGGGGCCCGGTGGATGAGCAGTTCTTC. Protein sequence: CSVGVSGGPVDEQFF.

The chain recombines TRBV6-5 with TRBJ2-1, with TRBD2 identical over 7 bases. Trimming took 10 bases from V and 8 from J; bases not matched to a gene: 11. Germline CDR1 is MNHEY and CDR2 is SVGAGI. The CDR3 covers 13 residues. For the CDR3, the DNA is TGTGCCACCCTCCTAGCGGTTTCGGATGAGCAGTTCTTC. It is translated as CATLLAVSDEQFF.

This CDR3 reads CASSPGQGNTEAFF. The CDR3 DNA follows: TGTGCCAGCAGTCCGGGACAGGGGAACACTGAAGCTTTCTTT. The chain employs TRBV6-6 and TRBJ1-1; 9 positions agree with TRBD1. The CDR3 is 14 residues long. The germline CDR1 and CDR2 sequences are MNHNY and SVGAGI (reference sequence). V trimming: 5 bases; J trimming: 1 base; junction bases outside the gene matches: 2.

The rearrangement joins TRBV7-6 to TRBJ1-6; D is ambiguous. The CDR3 totals 13 residues. V was cut by 6 bases and J by 0 bases, with 3 bases left in between. The germline V gene encodes CDR1 SGHVS and CDR2 FNYEAQ. CDR3 coding DNA: TGTGCCAGCAGGGACTCCTATAATTCACCCCTCCACTTT. It translates to CASRDSYNSPLHF.

About this clone itself: Other DNA sequences in this specimen translate into the identical CDR3. The chain couples TRBV27 to TRBJ1-4; D possibly corresponds to TRBD1 (5 bases). V was pared by 4 bases and J by 4 bases, with 7 bases between. The length of the CDR3 is 13 residues. In germline, CDR1 is MNHEY, CDR2 SMNVEV (reference sequence). As DNA, the CDR3 is TGTGCCAGCAGTTCAGGGCTTAATGAAAAACTGTTTTTT. This codes for CASSSGLNEKLFF.

This clone was seen only a few times. The chain is built from TRBV29-1 and TRBJ1-1; maybe TRBD1 (5 bases). Germline V CDR1 and CDR2: SQVTM, ANQGSEA. The CDR3 has 14 residues. V lost 1 base and J lost 4, with 13 bases in between. The CDR3 DNA is TGCAGCGTTGAAGTTGGGGGTTCCGGCACTGAAGCTTTCTTT. This codes for CSVEVGGSGTEAFF.

This chain links TRBV5-1 with TRBJ1-3, with 7 bases identical to TRBD1. Germline CDR1 is SGHRS and CDR2 is YFSETQ. The CDR3 extends over 14 amino acids. Losses at the gene ends were 5 bases for V and 2 bases for J; bases not matched to a gene: 4. The CDR3 nucleotides read TGCGCCAGCAGGACAGGGTCGGCTGGAAACACCATATATTTT. This gives the protein CASRTGSAGNTIYF.

This chain links TRBV5-4 with TRBJ1-2; D remains unclear. V lost 1 base, J lost 5 bases, and 12 bases lay in between. CDR3 length: 14 residues. The germline gives CDR1 SGHNT, CDR2 YYREEE (reference sequence). The CDR3 nucleotides are TGTGCCAGCAGCTTGCAGCAGCCACCTTATGGCTACACCTTC. Translation gives CASSLQQPPYGYTF.

The CDR3, as DNA: TGTGCCAGCGGGGGGTCGTCCTACGAGCAGTACTTC. Its protein product is CASGGSSYEQYF. The chain employs TRBV5-6 and TRBJ2-7; possible D gene TRBD2, 6 bases. Germline CDR1 is SGHDT and CDR2 is YYEEEE. Trimming shortened V by 7 bases and J by 1 base, and 9 bases separated the two germline ends. The CDR3 covers 12 residues. Complete variable domain (other parts from reference TRBV5-6 and TRBJ2-7): DAGVTQSPTHLIKTRGQQVTLRCSPKSGHDTVSWYQQALGQGPQFIFQYYEEEERQRGNFPDRFSGHQFPNYSSELNVNALLLGDSALYLCASGGSSYEQYFGPGTRLTVT.

The chain is built from TRBV29-1 and TRBJ1-1, with 7 positions matching TRBD1. CDR1 is SQVTM and CDR2 is ANQGSEA in the germline V gene. V shed 8 bases and J 6 bases; nucleotides not matched to a gene: 3. This CDR3 is built from 10 residues. The CDR3 protein is CSSTGSEAFF. In DNA form, the CDR3 reads TGCAGCTCGACAGGGTCTGAAGCTTTCTTT.

The CDR3 region has the DNA TGTGCCAGCAGTTTATGGGCAGGGGGTCCTCAGCCCCAGCATTTT. Translated, it gives CASSLWAGGPQPQHF. This chain links TRBV28 with TRBJ1-5; 7 bases fit TRBD1. Per germline, CDR1 MDHEN and CDR2 SYDVKM. The CDR3 extends over 15 amino acids. Losses at the gene ends were 0 bases for V and 6 bases for J; bases not matched to a gene: 5.

The chain couples TRBV5-4 to TRBJ1-3; D gene ambiguous. The germline V gene has CDR1 SGHNT and CDR2 YYREEE (reference sequence). This CDR3 comprises 16 residues. V was trimmed by 3 bases and J by 7 bases, leaving 20 bases between them. Written as DNA, the CDR3 is TGTGCCAGCAGCTCTGGGAGGGCTAGCCTAAGTAACACCATATATTTT. This translates into CASSSGRASLSNTIYF.

The chain employs TRBV7-9 and TRBJ1-5; D gene ambiguous. Germline CDR1 and CDR2: SEHNR and FQNEAQ (reference sequence). Trimming removed 3 bases from V and 6 bases from J, with 15 bases in between. This CDR3 is 15 amino acids long. CDR3 region: CASSFDGDLGQPQHF. In nucleotides, the CDR3 is TGTGCCAGCAGCTTCGACGGAGACCTCGGTCAGCCCCAGCATTTT.

The J gene is TRBJ2-2, the V gene TRBV19; possibly TRBD2 for D (6 bases). V lost 6 bases, J lost 1 base, and 15 bases lay in between. Germline V lookup: CDR1 LNHDA, CDR2 SQIVND (reference sequence). This CDR3 spans 16 amino acids. The CDR3 nucleotides read TGTGCCAGTAGGACCCTGGAGGGGATGAACACCGGGGAGCTGTTTTTT. This gives the protein CASRTLEGMNTGELFF. Combining the CDR3 with reference TRBV19 and TRBJ2-2 gives the whole variable domain DGGITQSPKYLFRKEGQNVTLSCEQNLNHDAMYWYRQDPGQGLRLIYYSQIVNDFQKGDIAEGYSVSREKKESFPLTVTSAQKNPTAFYLCASRTLEGMNTGELFFGEGSRLTVL.

The V and J genes are TRBV3-1 (or the pseudogene TRBV3-2) and TRBJ2-1; D call uncertain. The CDR3 length is 12 residues. Germline CDR1 is LGHDT and CDR2 is YNNKEL (reference sequence). V was pared by 0 bases and J by 5 bases, with 2 bases between. The CDR3 DNA reads TGTGCCAGCAGCCAAGAGAACAATGAGCAGTTCTTC. Its protein is CASSQENNEQFF.

The chain joins TRBV27 to TRBJ1-5; D might be TRBD1 (6 bases). Trimming took 4 bases from V and 0 from J, leaving 19 bases between them. Germline V gene sequence: CDR1 MNHEY, CDR2 SMNVEV (reference sequence). This CDR3 has 18 residues. In DNA form, the CDR3 reads TGTGCCAGCAGTTCCCACTTTCAGGGGTTTCTTAGCAATCAGCCCCAGCATTTT. Residues: CASSSHFQGFLSNQPQHF.

This chain joins TRBV6-6 and TRBJ2-7; D possibly corresponds to TRBD2 (5 bases). CDR3 length: 13 residues. Germline CDR1 and CDR2: MNHNY and SVGAGI (reference sequence). Trimming took off 7 bases at V and 8 bases at J, with 18 bases between the two ends. This chain's CDR3 is CASTNREGSKQYF. DNA for the CDR3: TGTGCCAGCACCAATCGGGAAGGGTCGAAGCAGTACTTC.

The chain joins TRBV7-2 to TRBJ1-5; possible D gene TRBD1, 6 bases. CDR1 is SGHTA, CDR2 FQGNSA, per germline. V lost 0 bases and J lost 2, with 11 bases in between. The CDR3 consists of 16 residues. The CDR3 sequence is CASSLAGGAGNQPQHF. DNA for the CDR3: TGTGCCAGCAGCTTAGCGGGGGGGGCTGGCAATCAGCCCCAGCATTTT.

The V call is TRBV12-5, the J call TRBJ2-7, with 10 positions matching TRBD2. The J segment lost 3 bases and the V segment lost 3 bases, leaving 11 bases of the junction unmatched. The germline gives CDR1 LGHNT, CDR2 FRNRAP. This CDR3 contains 17 residues. In DNA, the CDR3 is TGTGCTAGTGGTTTTACCCCCGGGACTAGCGCCTACTACGAGCAGTACTTC. This sequence encodes CASGFTPGTSAYYEQYF.

This rearrangement joins TRBV7-9 to TRBJ1-2, with D unclear. The V gene lost 5 bases and the J gene lost 8 bases, with 18 bases spanning the gap. The V gene's germline CDR1 is SEHNR and CDR2 FQNEAQ (reference sequence). This CDR3 region has 14 residues. The CDR3 is CASSQNLGFQGYTF. The CDR3 nucleotides read TGTGCCAGCAGCCAGAATCTAGGGTTTCAAGGCTACACCTTC.

The rearrangement links TRBV3-1 (or the pseudogene TRBV3-2) to TRBJ2-1; 11 bases are shared with TRBD2. The CDR3 sequence is 17 residues long. J was trimmed by 2 bases and V by 0 bases; bases with no gene match: 3. The germline CDR1 and CDR2 sequences are LGHDT and YNNKEL (reference sequence). The CDR3 DNA reads TGTGCCAGCAGCCAAGACCTAGCGGGGGGTGCCTACAATGAGCAGTTCTTC. Translation: CASSQDLAGGAYNEQFF.

The rearrangement uses TRBV30 and TRBJ2-7; no reliable D call. The germline gives CDR1 GTSNPN, CDR2 SVGIG (reference sequence). CDR3 length: 11 amino acids. V was clipped by 1 base and J by 0 bases, with 1 base between them. CDR3 in DNA: TGTGCCTGGAGTGCCTCCTACGAGCAGTACTTC. Translating it yields CAWSASYEQYF. The full variable domain, with the rest looked up from reference TRBV30 and TRBJ2-7, is SQTIHQWPATLVQPVGSPLSLECTVEGTSNPNLYWYRQAAGRGLQLLFYSVGIGQISSEVPQNLSASRPQDRQFILSSKKLLLSDSGFYLCAWSASYEQYFGPGTRLTVT.

The chain couples TRBV18 to TRBJ1-1; D gene ambiguous. V was trimmed by 3 bases and J by 11 bases, leaving 13 bases between them. The CDR3 extends over 12 amino acids. Germline V gene sequence: CDR1 KGHSH, CDR2 LQKENI. The CDR3 nucleotides read TGTGCCAGCTCACCCGAGAGAATAGAGGCTTTCTTT. Translating it yields CASSPERIEAFF.

V usage is TRBV3-1 (or the pseudogene TRBV3-2) and J usage is TRBJ2-5; D unresolved. Per germline, CDR1 LGHDT and CDR2 YNNKEL (reference sequence). V gave up 2 bases and J gave up 5 bases, with 6 bases separating them. The CDR3 runs 12 residues. CDR3 DNA sequence: TGTGCCAGCAGCCAAAATCAGGAGACCCAGTACTTC. As protein: CASSQNQETQYF.

This chain connects TRBV13 to TRBJ1-1; 9 positions match TRBD1. The V gene end was trimmed by 3 bases and the J gene end by 8 bases; junction bases not matched to a gene: 4. The length of the CDR3 is 13 residues. CDR1 is PRHDT and CDR2 is FYEKMQ in the germline V gene (reference sequence). CDR3 DNA sequence: TGTGCCAGCAGCTTGGGACAGGGACCAGAAGCTTTCTTT. Translation gives CASSLGQGPEAFF.

The chain couples TRBV29-1 to TRBJ2-5; tentative D call: TRBD1 (5 bases). CDR1 is SQVTM, CDR2 ANQGSEA, per germline. Between the trimmed V and J ends, which lost 3 bases and 2 bases, there was a span of 7 bases. The CDR3 extends over 12 amino acids. The CDR3 DNA reads TGCAGCGTTGACCAGGGTCAAGAGACCCAGTACTTC. This gives the protein CSVDQGQETQYF.